The 13 T cell receptor beta chains below all came from one sample that was sequenced in a study of early T cells in non-severe SARS-CoV-2 infection. MiXCR was run by TCRdb on the 5' RACE reads, yielding one entry per CDR3 protein. The sample yields tens of thousands of distinct CDR3 sequences, about 10% seen once. The starting material was whole blood, obtained at baseline. All receptors come from an adult who was a healthcare worker with PCR-confirmed SARS-CoV-2 infection or an uninfected control (not recorded which).

The chain uses TRBV12-3 or TRBV12-4 and TRBJ2-7; D gene uncertain. The V gene lost 6 bases and the J gene lost 6 bases, with 9 bases spanning the gap. The CDR3 consists of 11 residues. The CDR3 is CASSVGTEQYF. CDR3 DNA: TGTGCCAGCAGCGTTGGTACCGAGCAGTACTTC.

This clonotype showed up just a few times. The J gene is TRBJ2-5, the V gene TRBV30; either TRBD1 or TRBD2 may fit D (6 bases each). The CDR3 runs to 13 residues. CDR1 and CDR2 from the germline V gene are GTSNPN and SVGIG (reference sequence). V dropped 3 bases and J dropped 2 bases, with 10 bases sitting between them. CDR3 DNA: TGTGCCTGGAGCGGGGGCCCTCAAGAGACCCAGTACTTC. It encodes CAWSGGPQETQYF.

This clonotype appeared a few times. This rearrangement joins TRBV30 to TRBJ2-3, with a weak D call TRBD1 (5 bases). The CDR3 has 13 amino acids. CDR1 is GTSNPN and CDR2 is SVGIG in the germline V gene (reference sequence). V lost 0 bases, J lost 4 bases, and 8 bases lay in between. CDR3 in amino acids: CAWSVRRADTQYF. The CDR3 nucleotides are TGTGCCTGGAGTGTACGCAGGGCAGATACGCAGTATTTT.

The chain uses TRBV3-1 and TRBJ2-7; D perhaps matches TRBD2 (6 bases). The germline CDR1 and CDR2 sequences are LGHDT and YNNKEL (reference sequence). This CDR3 is built from 14 residues. Trimming cost V 4 bases and J 0 bases, with 10 bases left between them. CDR3 DNA: TGTGCCAGCAGCCGGGACTGGTACTCCTACGAGCAGTACTTC. Translated, it gives CASSRDWYSYEQYF.

A few counts support this clonotype. The rearrangement joins TRBV30 to TRBJ1-1; D is undetermined. Germline-derived CDR1 and CDR2 are GTSNPN and SVGIG (reference sequence). This CDR3 is 14 amino acids long. Trimming removed 5 bases at V and 11 bases at J, with 24 bases between. CDR3 loop: CAWAFSVSDYGAFF. The CDR3 DNA reads as TGTGCCTGGGCTTTTTCCGTTTCGGATTATGGGGCTTTCTTT.

The table lists this clonotype with many counts. V usage is TRBV7-2 and J usage is TRBJ2-5; 10 nucleotides align to TRBD1. V shed 5 bases and J 5 bases; nucleotides not matched to a gene: 8. The CDR3 runs to 15 residues. CDR1 and CDR2 from the germline V gene are SGHTA and FQGNSA. CDR3 nucleotide sequence: TGTGCCAGCAGCAACCGGGACAGGGGATCGGAGACCCAGTACTTC. Translation: CASSNRDRGSETQYF.

This clonotype was detected only a few times. The genes are TRBV7-6 and TRBJ2-5, with D possibly matching TRBD1 (5 bases). Germline V lookup: CDR1 SGHVS, CDR2 FNYEAQ. The CDR3 is 12 amino acids. Trimming cost V 6 bases and J 2 bases, with 7 bases left between them. CDR3 nucleotide sequence: TGTGCCAGCAGTGACAGTCAAGAGACCCAGTACTTC. This sequence encodes CASSDSQETQYF.

This clonotype was counted between two and nine times. The V call is TRBV6-2 or TRBV6-3, the J call TRBJ2-5; the D gene is possibly TRBD1 (6 bases). This CDR3 has 14 residues. Germline CDR1 and CDR2: MNHEY and SVGEGT. Trimming took off 10 bases at V and 4 bases at J, with 19 bases between the two ends. CDR3 region: CATRAHRVAETQYF. DNA of the CDR3: TGTGCCACCCGGGCCCACAGGGTTGCAGAGACCCAGTACTTC.

The genes are TRBV12-3 or TRBV12-4 and TRBJ1-1; D unclear. V was pared by 4 bases and J by 1 base, with 13 bases between. This CDR3 is 15 amino acids long. CDR3 in amino acids: CASSYFFGRNTEAFF. The CDR3 nucleotides are TGTGCCAGCAGTTACTTTTTCGGGCGGAACACTGAAGCTTTCTTT.

This clonotype showed up many times. The genes are TRBV18 and TRBJ1-4; D ambiguous. With 1 base removed from V and 2 bases from J, the gap between germline ends came to 8 bases. Germline values: CDR1 KGHSH, CDR2 LQKENI. This CDR3 spans 15 amino acids. CDR3 DNA sequence: TGTGCCAGCTCACCACTCACTCAGACTAATGAAAAACTGTTTTTT. Amino acids: CASSPLTQTNEKLFF.

The chain couples TRBV7-2 to TRBJ2-3; no definite D call. The CDR3 extends over 11 amino acids. The germline V and J ends were trimmed by 6 bases and 6 bases, with 7 bases remaining between them. CDR1 is SGHTA, CDR2 FQGNSA, per germline. In DNA, the CDR3 is TGTGCCAGCAGTCGGGCCGATACGCAGTATTTT. This encodes CASSRADTQYF.

The chain links TRBV3-1 to TRBJ1-2; D may be TRBD1 (6 bases). The V end lost 3 bases, the J end lost 9 bases, and 17 bases lay between the germline ends. This CDR3 comprises 14 residues. Germline loops: CDR1 LGHDT, CDR2 YNNKEL (reference sequence). CDR3 nucleotide sequence: TGTGCCAGCAGCCATGCTGGACAGACTATGCGCTACACCTTC. Amino acids: CASSHAGQTMRYTF.

This clonotype was counted ten times or more. The chain joins TRBV20-1 to TRBJ2-1; 13 nucleotides align to TRBD2. Trimming at V came to 6 bases and at J to 6 bases, leaving 8 bases not matched to a gene. CDR3 length: 15 residues. Looked up from germline, CDR1 is DFQATT and CDR2 is SNEGSKA (reference sequence). CDR3 region: CSARKGLAGSNEQFF. DNA for the CDR3: TGCAGTGCCCGGAAGGGACTAGCGGGGAGCAATGAGCAGTTCTTC.